This TCR beta chain was observed in a study of cytomegalovirus exposure and HLA in healthy donors. Overall study: Out of approximately 400 genotyped donors, about 81% belonged to the Caucasian-associated ancestry cluster.

Overall study results and limits: Rarity characterized most TCR sequences, yet some public TCRs appeared in many donors. In a later analysis, HLA-associated TCR beta chains were more clonally expanded than equally common others.

Trimming shortened V by 6 bases and J by 3 bases, and 15 bases separated the two germline ends. The CDR3 runs 15 residues. The V gene's germline CDR1 is MNHNS and CDR2 SASEGT. The primer mix had 60 Vbeta and 13 Jbeta primers. The protocol was immunoSEQ multiplex PCR, while the TCRdb copy is restricted to in-frame clones and leaves out a portion. The sample has 150,000 to 200,000 clones; roughly three quarters are singletons. As regards this clone: Its cognate antigen is unknown.

The rearrangement uses TRBV6-1 and TRBJ2-4; unclear D gene. The sequenced sample was PBMCs. The sequence came from a woman in her forties or fifties in good health and CMV-seropositive. CDR3 nucleotide sequence: TGTGCCAGCAGCCGAATGGTCGTAGACAAAAACATTCAGTACTTC. Translation: CASSRMVVDKNIQYF.